This TCR beta chain comes out of a study of vaccination effects on CD4 cells after COVID-19 (dated by TCRdb to the early 2020s). About the study as a whole: Each participant got two doses of an mRNA SARS-CoV-2 vaccine, either BNT162b2 or mRNA-1273. The full study included approximately nine COVID-19 convalescent patients and a handful of SARS-CoV-2-naive healthy vaccine recipients. In both COVID-19 convalescent patients and infection-naive vaccine recipients, the study compared SARS-CoV-2 spike-specific CD4+ TCR repertoires from before mRNA vaccination with those from after it. The Oncomine TCR Beta short-read assay on an Illumina iSeq 100 was used to sequence cultures from other donors in the study. In two convalescent patients, pre-vaccine samples were collected 16 days and one week ahead of the first dose, 142 and 148 days after COVID-19 diagnosis.

Trimming removed 7 bases from V and 5 bases from J, leaving 14 bases between the germline ends. Per the germline V gene, SGHAT is the CDR1 and FQNNGV is the CDR2. Spanning cysteine to phenylalanine, the CDR3 consists of 13 amino acids. The CDR3 DNA has 39 bases and is translated from base 1. The research as a whole found: At late post-vaccination timepoints, both infection-induced and vaccine-induced clones showed marked clonal contraction, consistent with waning T cell responses. Among convalescent patients, the spike-reactive repertoire after vaccination was made up mainly of new vaccine-induced clones that were largely distinct from the clones induced by infection. The study was limited by a small number of convalescent patients and lacked early post-infection timepoints.

The ViraFEST assay stimulated PBMC with viral peptide pools and then used TCR sequencing to identify antigen-specific CD4+ T cell clonotypes by expansion. After more than nine days of culture, CD4+ T cells were isolated with the EasySep CD4+ T cell isolation kit. Convalescent patients had PCR-confirmed SARS-CoV-2 infection between March and December 2020, before Alpha, Beta and Delta variants emerged in the United States. Some 2 million PBMC per well were cultured with approximately 10 ug/ml peptides in IMDM containing approximately 4.7% human AB serum, around 10 IU/ml IL-2 and gentamicin. On days 3 and 7, half of the culture medium was replaced with fresh IL-2-containing medium. Unless noted otherwise, every peptide stimulation condition was grown in triplicate wells. PBMC were separated from whole blood using Ficoll-Paque Plus gradient centrifugation and were then either cryopreserved at -140C or used fresh. The QIAamp micro DNA kit was used to extract genomic DNA from the cultured CD4+ T cells.

Of note for this clone: No cognate antigen has been identified for it. Per-base quality was not reported, and no clone a single base away is much larger than it.

The library was made by the immunoSEQ multiplex PCR assay. DNA from the cultured, isolated CD4+ T cells was subjected to TCR beta CDR3 sequencing. On the authors' methods: The analysis removed non-productive TCR sequences, trimmed reads to the CDR3 region, and retained only CDR3s that were 7 or more amino acids long. Antigen-specific clonotypes were identified using the MANAFEST web app by comparison of expansion in peptide wells against reference cultures. Positive clones required FDR<0.05 expansion versus reference and all other wells, odds ratio above 5, and frequency above 0.1% in two replicate wells. A clonotype was defined as cross-reactive if the clonotype was significantly expanded both in SARS-CoV-2 spike wells and in at least one common cold coronavirus spike condition. CDR3 similarity was assessed by Levenshtein distance using the stringdist R package, and unrooted trees were constructed with ape in R 3.6.1. TCRdb took this table from immuneACCESS and kept in-frame rearrangements with V and J called. Such tables lack part of the clones; where checked against another copy, unresolved V genes explain under half of the gap, and the rest is unexplained. Clonal size and the V and J genes are those of that table, whereas D and trimming came from the DNA. The sample table records 30,000 to 35,000 clones; 70% to 85% of these occur just once. Of the sample, approximately 30% is held by the ten largest clones.

The rearrangement combines TRBV11-2 with TRBJ1-1, with the identity of the D gene unclear. The starting material was CD4+ T cells from PBMCs cultured with a peptide pool, obtained before COVID-19 vaccination. This clonotype was sampled from a human donor who had a prior SARS-CoV-2 infection. CDR3 region: CASTWPGRTEAFF. At the DNA level, the sequence is TGTGCCAGCACTTGGCCCGGGAGGACTGAAGCTTTCTTT.